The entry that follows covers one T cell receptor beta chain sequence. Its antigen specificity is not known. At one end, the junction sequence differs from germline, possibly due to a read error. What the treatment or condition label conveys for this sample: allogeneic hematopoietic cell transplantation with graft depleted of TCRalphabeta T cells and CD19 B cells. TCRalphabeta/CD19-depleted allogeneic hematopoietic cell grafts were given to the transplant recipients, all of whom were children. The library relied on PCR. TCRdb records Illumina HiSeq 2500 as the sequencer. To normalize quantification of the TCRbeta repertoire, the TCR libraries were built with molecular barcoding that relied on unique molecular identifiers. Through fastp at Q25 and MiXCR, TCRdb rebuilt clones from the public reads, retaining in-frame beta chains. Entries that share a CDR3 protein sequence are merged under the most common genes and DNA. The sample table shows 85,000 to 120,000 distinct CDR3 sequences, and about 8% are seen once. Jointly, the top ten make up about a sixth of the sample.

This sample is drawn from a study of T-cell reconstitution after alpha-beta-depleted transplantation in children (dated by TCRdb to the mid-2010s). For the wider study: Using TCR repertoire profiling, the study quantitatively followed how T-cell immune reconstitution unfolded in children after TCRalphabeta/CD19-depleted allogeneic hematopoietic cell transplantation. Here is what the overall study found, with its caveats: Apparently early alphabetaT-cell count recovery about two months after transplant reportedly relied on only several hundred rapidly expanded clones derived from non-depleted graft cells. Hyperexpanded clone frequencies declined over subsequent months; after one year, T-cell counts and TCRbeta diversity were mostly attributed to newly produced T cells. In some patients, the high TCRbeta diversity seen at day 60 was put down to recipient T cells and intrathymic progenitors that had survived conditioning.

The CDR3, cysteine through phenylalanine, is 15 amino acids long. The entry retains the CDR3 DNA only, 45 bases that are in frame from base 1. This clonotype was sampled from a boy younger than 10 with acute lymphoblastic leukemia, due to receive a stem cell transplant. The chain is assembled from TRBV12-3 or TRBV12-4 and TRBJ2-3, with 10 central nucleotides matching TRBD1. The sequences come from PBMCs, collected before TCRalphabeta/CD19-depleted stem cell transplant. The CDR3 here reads CANSPGQGGTDTQYF. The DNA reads TGTGCCAACAGTCCTGGACAGGGGGGGACAGATACGCAGTATTTT.